This TCR beta chain was identified during a study of Graves' ophthalmopathy and Graves' hyperthyroidism. Study observations and caveats: A majority of expanded thyroid clonotypes exceeding 0.001 frequency were likewise present in blood.

TCR beta CDR3 amplification used RNA transcripts. RT-PCR was first run with HTBI primers, then multiplex PCR in a second round. TCRdb reprocessed the multiplex PCR reads with MiXCR, giving one entry per CDR3 protein. The sample lists 360,000 or so distinct CDR3 sequences, roughly 18% occurring once. This clonotype was detected ten times or more. Its cognate antigen is unknown. Uncontrolled infections, pregnancy, lactation or other autoimmune diseases led to patient exclusion. Sequencing used peripheral blood. The source is a woman aged 18-29 years with Graves' ophthalmopathy.

DNA of the CDR3: TGTGCCAGCAGCTTGGGGCAGGGGTACCAAGAGACCCAGTACTTC. Protein: CASSLGQGYQETQYF. The chain joins TRBV5-6 to TRBJ2-5; D may be TRBD1 (6 bases). V lost 0 bases, J lost 0 bases, and 9 bases lay in between. CDR3 length equals 15 residues. Germline V gene data show CDR1 as SGHDT and CDR2 as YYEEEE.